The clone carrying this TCR beta chain was detected many times. As yet, its antigen is unknown. Orbital computed tomography, thyroid ultrasound, serum thyroxine and TRAb, and clinical symptoms together informed the diagnoses. Trimming took 2 bases from V and 8 from J, leaving 10 bases between them. Looked up from germline, CDR1 is DFQATT and CDR2 is SNEGSKA (reference sequence). This CDR3 is built from 12 residues. This record belongs to a study of T cells in Graves' hyperthyroidism and ophthalmopathy. General observations from the study: Most clonotypes that expanded in the thyroid above 0.001 also showed up in blood.

Amplification of TCR beta CDR3 regions was performed using RNA transcripts as template. TCR CDR3 underwent first-round RT-PCR with the HTBI primer set. TCRdb called the multiplex PCR reads again in MiXCR, with one record for every CDR3 protein. This sample yields about 600,000 distinct CDR3 sequences, of which about 14% are seen a single time; approximately 12% belongs to the top ten. Sequencing was done on a sample of blood. The chain couples TRBV20-1 to TRBJ2-1; D remains ambiguous. The clonotype originates from a woman in her fifties or sixties with Graves' ophthalmopathy. The CDR3 region is CSARTEAYEQFF. CDR3 bases: TGCAGTGCTAGAACAGAGGCCTATGAGCAGTTCTTC.